A single sample is the source of the 23 T cell receptor beta chains below, sequenced in a study of blood T cell repertoires in COVID-19 (dated by TCRdb to between 2020 and 2021). The method behind the library was the immunoSEQ multiplex PCR assay. Here the immuneACCESS table is served through TCRdb, limited to in-frame sequences with V and J called. Missing clones are a known gap in these copies; in checked studies unresolved V genes cover under half, and the rest lacks a known reason. The sample yields over 130,000 clones; about 87% were counted once. Approximately 2.4% of the sample belongs to the ten largest clones. The sequencing input was peripheral blood. The receptors shown here come from a human donor with COVID-19, enrolled during active disease. The donor label of this sample is uncertain.

This sequence joins TRBV27 and TRBJ2-5; 8 bases fit TRBD1. J gave up 5 bases and V 2 bases, and 7 bases lay outside the gene matches. Germline CDR1 is MNHEY and CDR2 is SMNVEV (reference sequence). The CDR3 runs 15 residues. The CDR3, as DNA: TGTGCCAGCAGTTTACCTGGACAGGGAAGGGAGACCCAGTACTTC. It specifies CASSLPGQGRETQYF.

CDR3 nucleotide sequence: TGTGCCATCAGTGACCTGGGACAGGGCACAGATACGCAGTATTTT. Amino acid sequence: CAISDLGQGTDTQYF. The J gene is TRBJ2-3, the V gene TRBV10-3; 8 nucleotides line up with TRBD1. From germline, CDR1 is ENHRY and CDR2 SYGVKD. The CDR3 runs to 15 residues. The trim removed 3 bases at V and 1 base at J, leaving 3 bases unmatched.

This chain uses TRBV27 with TRBJ2-5; 7 bases match TRBD2. From germline, CDR1 is MNHEY and CDR2 SMNVEV (reference sequence). The CDR3 has 14 amino acids. The ends lost 5 bases at V and 2 bases at J; junction bases unmatched: 5. CDR3 amino acids: CASSPTAGQETQYF. The CDR3 region has the DNA TGTGCCAGCAGTCCCACAGCGGGACAAGAGACCCAGTACTTC.

This clone was found once. The chain uses TRBV5-1 and TRBJ2-5; D may be TRBD2 (5 bases). The ends were cut back, 3 bases at V and 1 base at J, with 10 bases in the middle. CDR1 and CDR2 from the germline V gene are SGHRS and YFSETQ. The CDR3 is 14 residues long. Here the CDR3 DNA reads TGCGCCAGCAGCTCGAGGGTTTCCCAAGAGACCCAGTACTTC. It encodes CASSSRVSQETQYF. Full variable domain (remainder filled in from reference TRBV5-1 and TRBJ2-5): KAGVTQTPRYLIKTRGQQVTLSCSPISGHRSVSWYQQTPGQGLQFLFEYFSETQRNKGNFPGRFSGRQFSNSRSEMNVSTLELGDSALYLCASSSRVSQETQYFGPGTRLLVL.

The rearrangement links TRBV9 to TRBJ1-2; D not resolved. CDR1 SGDLS and CDR2 YYNGEE come from the germline V gene. The CDR3 is made up of 12 amino acids. The V end was cut by 0 bases, the J end by 6 bases, with 6 bases between. This chain's CDR3 is CASSVAGNGYTF. The CDR3 DNA is TGTGCCAGCAGCGTAGCCGGGAATGGCTACACCTTC.

The chain links TRBV11-2 to TRBJ2-7; 11 bases agree with TRBD1. In germline, CDR1 is SGHAT, CDR2 FQNNGV. Unmatched junction bases numbered 7, after V lost 2 bases and J lost 7 bases. This CDR3 is built from 15 residues. This CDR3 reads CASSLSGTGGFEQYF. CDR3 DNA sequence: TGTGCCAGCAGCTTAAGCGGGACAGGGGGTTTTGAGCAGTACTTC.

The chain links TRBV11-2 to TRBJ1-2, with 7 bases matching TRBD1. CDR1 is SGHAT and CDR2 is FQNNGV in the germline V gene. The CDR3 has 13 amino acids. Losses at the gene ends were 6 bases for V and 7 bases for J; bases not matched to a gene: 8. CDR3 amino acids: CASRSTGVAGYTF. The CDR3 DNA sequence: TGTGCCAGCAGGTCTACAGGGGTGGCTGGCTACACCTTC.

This chain connects TRBV5-6 to TRBJ2-3, with no clear D. This CDR3 region has 11 residues. The germline gives CDR1 SGHDT, CDR2 YYEEEE. V lost 3 bases, J lost 5 bases, and 4 bases lay in between. The CDR3 region is CASSSRDTQYF. In DNA form, the CDR3 reads TGTGCCAGCAGCTCGCGAGATACGCAGTATTTT.

The chain joins TRBV6-5 to TRBJ1-5, with D perhaps matching TRBD1 (6 bases). With 10 bases removed from V and 4 bases from J, the gap between germline ends came to 14 bases. The CDR3 extends over 13 amino acids. CDR1 and CDR2 from the germline V gene are MNHEY and SVGAGI. For the CDR3, the DNA is TGTGCCACACGGGGGGGCGGGAATCAGCCCCAGCATTTT. This encodes CATRGGGNQPQHF.

The V call is TRBV6-5, the J call TRBJ2-7; the match to TRBD1 covers 9 bases. V shed 8 bases, J shed 6 bases, and the junction held 8 bases outside the gene matches. CDR3 length equals 13 residues. Germline V gives CDR1 MNHEY, CDR2 SVGAGI. In DNA, the CDR3 is TGTGCCAGCCGCCGGGACAGGGCCCTCGAGCAGTACTTC. Its translation is CASRRDRALEQYF.

The chain employs TRBV5-6 and TRBJ2-5; a weak D match, TRBD2 (5 bases). Deletions cut 4 bases from V and 7 bases from J, with 17 bases between. Germline values: CDR1 SGHDT, CDR2 YYEEEE. The CDR3 is made up of 14 amino acids. CDR3 in amino acids: CASSPDFSFGTQYF. As DNA, the CDR3 is TGTGCCAGCAGCCCGGACTTTAGCTTCGGGACCCAGTACTTC.

The V gene is TRBV18, the J gene TRBJ2-7; TRBD1 matches 8 bases. Trimming removed 2 bases from V and 7 bases from J; junction bases left unmatched: 10. Germline assignment: CDR1 KGHSH and CDR2 LQKENI. The CDR3 extends over 15 amino acids. In DNA, the CDR3 is TGTGCCAGCTCACCAAGTGGTAGGACAGGGTGGGAGCAGTACTTC. Translated: CASSPSGRTGWEQYF.

This clone was counted a few times. The genes are TRBV19 and TRBJ1-4, with TRBD1 as a possible D gene (5 bases). The CDR3 runs to 15 residues. Germline assignment: CDR1 LNHDA and CDR2 SQIVND (reference sequence). V shed 5 bases and J shed 0 bases, with 10 bases lying between them. The CDR3 spells CASSRTGPTNEKLFF. In DNA, the CDR3 is TGTGCCAGTAGTCGAACAGGTCCAACTAATGAAAAACTGTTTTTT.

The chain is built from TRBV15 and TRBJ2-7, with TRBD1 matching 9 bases. The trim removed 0 bases at V and 3 bases at J, leaving 9 bases unmatched. The CDR3 sequence is 17 residues long. Germline loops: CDR1 LNHNV, CDR2 YYDKDF (reference sequence). CDR3 DNA: TGTGCCACCAGCAGAGACGTAGACAGGGGGAAAATCTACGAGCAGTACTTC. It translates to CATSRDVDRGKIYEQYF. The full variable domain, in which reference TRBV15 and TRBJ2-7 provide the parts outside the CDR3, is DAMVIQNPRYQVTQFGKPVTLSCSQTLNHNVMYWYQQKSSQAPKLLFHYYDKDFNNEADTPDNFQSRRPNTSFCFLDIRSPGLGDTAMYLCATSRDVDRGKIYEQYFGPGTRLTVT.

This chain connects TRBV4-1 to TRBJ1-2, with 10 nucleotides matching TRBD1. This CDR3 is 15 amino acids long. From germline, CDR1 is MGHRA and CDR2 YSYEKL. V gave up 4 bases and J gave up 2 bases; unmatched junction bases: 4. CDR3 sequence (DNA): TGCGCCAGCAGCCCGGGACAGGGGTCAAACTATGGCTACACCTTC. It is translated as CASSPGQGSNYGYTF.

The chain couples TRBV19 to TRBJ1-6; D may be TRBD1 (5 bases). CDR1 and CDR2 from the germline V gene are LNHDA and SQIVND (reference sequence). The V end was cut by 7 bases, the J end by 5 bases, with 15 bases between. This CDR3 is built from 15 residues. The CDR3 DNA reads TGTGCCAGTACGCAAAGGCAGGGTGATAATTCACCCCTCCACTTT. It codes for CASTQRQGDNSPLHF.

The genes are TRBV3-1 (or the pseudogene TRBV3-2) and TRBJ2-3; 9 bases align to TRBD2. The CDR3 is 17 residues long. V lost 1 base to trimming and J lost 2 bases; unmatched junction nucleotides: 7. CDR1 and CDR2 from the germline V gene are LGHDT and YNNKEL (reference sequence). The CDR3 DNA is TGTGCCAGCAGCCAAGGAGCGACTAGCGGTAACACAGATACGCAGTATTTT. Translated, it gives CASSQGATSGNTDTQYF.

V gene TRBV7-2 combines with J gene TRBJ1-5; TRBD1 might be the D (5 bases). Germline CDR1 SGHTA, CDR2 FQGNSA. CDR3 size: 13 residues. The V and J ends lost 1 base and 9 bases respectively, with 10 bases between them. This chain's CDR3 is CASSLDGQGPQHF. The CDR3 DNA reads TGTGCCAGCAGCTTAGACGGTCAGGGGCCCCAGCATTTT.

This clone occurred a few times. V and J are TRBV6-4 and TRBJ2-3; TRBD2 agrees at 7 bases. CDR3 length equals 16 residues. CDR1 and CDR2 (germline): MRHNA, SNTAGT. Trimming at V came to 0 bases and at J to 2 bases, leaving 5 bases not matched to a gene. CDR3 sequence reads: CASSDSERGTTDTQYF. CDR3 nucleotide sequence: TGTGCCAGCAGTGACTCGGAGCGGGGTACCACAGATACGCAGTATTTT.

This chain uses TRBV27 with TRBJ2-7; D may be TRBD1 (8 bases). Germline V gene sequence: CDR1 MNHEY, CDR2 SMNVEV (reference sequence). CDR3 length equals 15 residues. Trimming pared 6 bases from V and 5 bases from J, leaving 20 bases between. The CDR3 nucleotides are TGTGCCAGCAGCGAACGGACAGGGAGGGTCCACGAGCAGTACTTC. As protein: CASSERTGRVHEQYF.

This rearrangement joins TRBV5-4 to TRBJ1-1, with TRBD1 matching 9 bases. The length of the CDR3 is 18 residues. Germline values: CDR1 SGHNT, CDR2 YYREEE (reference sequence). The J segment lost 4 bases and the V segment lost 4 bases, leaving 17 bases of the junction unmatched. CDR3 sequence reads: CASSVPQGATFGGTEAFF. CDR3 bases: TGTGCCAGCAGCGTCCCACAGGGGGCGACATTTGGGGGCACTGAAGCTTTCTTT.

This clone was counted only a few times. The J gene is TRBJ1-4, the V gene TRBV6-5, with D possibly matching TRBD1 (6 bases). The germline V and J ends were trimmed by 2 bases and 6 bases, with 10 bases remaining between them. This CDR3 is built from 14 residues. CDR1 and CDR2 (germline): MNHEY, SVGAGI. CDR3 in amino acids: CASSYDRSDEKLFF. The CDR3 DNA is TGTGCCAGCAGTTACGACAGGTCAGATGAAAAACTGTTTTTT.

The J gene is TRBJ2-1, the V gene TRBV13, with 10 bases identical to TRBD1. The junction had 9 bases not matched to a gene; V was cut back by 6 bases and J by 7 bases. The length of the CDR3 is 15 residues. Germline CDR1 reads PRHDT; CDR2 reads FYEKMQ (reference sequence). The CDR3 reads CASSSRDRGSNEQFF. The CDR3 DNA follows: TGTGCCAGCAGTTCTCGGGACAGGGGAAGTAATGAGCAGTTCTTC.